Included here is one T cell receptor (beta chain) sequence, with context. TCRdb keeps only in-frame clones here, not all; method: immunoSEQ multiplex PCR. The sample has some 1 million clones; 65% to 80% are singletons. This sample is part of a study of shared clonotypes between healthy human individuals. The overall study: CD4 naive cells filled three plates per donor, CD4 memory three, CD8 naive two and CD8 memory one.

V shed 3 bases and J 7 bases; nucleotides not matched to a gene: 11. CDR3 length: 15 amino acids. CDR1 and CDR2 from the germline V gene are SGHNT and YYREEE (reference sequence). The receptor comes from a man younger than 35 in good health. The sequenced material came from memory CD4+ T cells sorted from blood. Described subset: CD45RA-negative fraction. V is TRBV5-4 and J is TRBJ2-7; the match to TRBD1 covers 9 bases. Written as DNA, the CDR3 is TGTGCCAGCAGCTCCGACCCGGGACAGGGCCGGGAGCAGTACTTC. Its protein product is CASSSDPGQGREQYF.